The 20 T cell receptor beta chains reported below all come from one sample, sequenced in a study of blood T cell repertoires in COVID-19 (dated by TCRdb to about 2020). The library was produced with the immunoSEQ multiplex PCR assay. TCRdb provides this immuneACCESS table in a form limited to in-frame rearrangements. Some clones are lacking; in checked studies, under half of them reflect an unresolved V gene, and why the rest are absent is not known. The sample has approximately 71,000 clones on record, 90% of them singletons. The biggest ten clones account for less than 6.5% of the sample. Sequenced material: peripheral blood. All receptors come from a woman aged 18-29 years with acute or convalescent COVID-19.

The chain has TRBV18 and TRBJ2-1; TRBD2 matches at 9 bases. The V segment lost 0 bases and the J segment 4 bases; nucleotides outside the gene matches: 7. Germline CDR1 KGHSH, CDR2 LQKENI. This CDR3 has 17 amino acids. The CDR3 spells CASSPPSGGRNYNEQFF. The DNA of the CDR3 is TGTGCCAGCTCACCACCAAGCGGGGGGCGGAATTACAATGAGCAGTTCTTC.

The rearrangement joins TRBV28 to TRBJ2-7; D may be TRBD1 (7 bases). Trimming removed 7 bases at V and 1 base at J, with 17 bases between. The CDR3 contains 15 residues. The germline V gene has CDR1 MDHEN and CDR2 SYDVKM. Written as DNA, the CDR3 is TGTGCCAGCAAGGGGGCGGGGATCACTTCCTACGAGCAGTACTTC. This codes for CASKGAGITSYEQYF. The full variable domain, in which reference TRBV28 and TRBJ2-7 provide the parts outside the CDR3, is DVKVTQSSRYLVKRTGEKVFLECVQDMDHENMFWYRQDPGLGLRLIYFSYDVKMKEKGDIPEGYSVSREKKERFSLILESASTNQTSMYLCASKGAGITSYEQYFGPGTRLTVT.

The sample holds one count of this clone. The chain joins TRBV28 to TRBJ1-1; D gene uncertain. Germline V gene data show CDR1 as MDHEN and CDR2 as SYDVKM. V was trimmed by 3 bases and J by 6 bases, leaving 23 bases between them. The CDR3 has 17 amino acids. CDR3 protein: CASSFSVDDETQAEAFF. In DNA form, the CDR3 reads TGTGCCAGCAGTTTTAGCGTCGACGACGAGACGCAGGCTGAAGCTTTCTTT.

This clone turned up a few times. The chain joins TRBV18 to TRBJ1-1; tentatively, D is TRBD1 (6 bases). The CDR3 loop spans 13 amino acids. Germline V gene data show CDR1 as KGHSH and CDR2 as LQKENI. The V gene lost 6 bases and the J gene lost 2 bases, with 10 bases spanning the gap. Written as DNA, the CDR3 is TGTGCCAGCTCCCCGACAGGAAACACTGAAGCTTTCTTT. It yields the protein CASSPTGNTEAFF.

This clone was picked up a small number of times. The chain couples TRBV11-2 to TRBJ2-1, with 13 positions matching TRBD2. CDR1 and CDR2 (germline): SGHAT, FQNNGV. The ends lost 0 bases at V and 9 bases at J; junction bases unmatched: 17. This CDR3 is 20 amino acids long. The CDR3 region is CASSLESTGPGLAGASEQFF. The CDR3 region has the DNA TGTGCCAGCAGCTTAGAATCTACAGGGCCCGGACTAGCGGGAGCCAGTGAGCAGTTCTTC.

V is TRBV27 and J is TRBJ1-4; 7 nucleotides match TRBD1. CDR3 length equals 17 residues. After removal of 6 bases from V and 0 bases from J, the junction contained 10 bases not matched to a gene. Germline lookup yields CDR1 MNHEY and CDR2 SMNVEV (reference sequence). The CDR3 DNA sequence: TGTGCCAGCAGCCCGGCGACAGGGCCCGCAACTAATGAAAAACTGTTTTTT. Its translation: CASSPATGPATNEKLFF.

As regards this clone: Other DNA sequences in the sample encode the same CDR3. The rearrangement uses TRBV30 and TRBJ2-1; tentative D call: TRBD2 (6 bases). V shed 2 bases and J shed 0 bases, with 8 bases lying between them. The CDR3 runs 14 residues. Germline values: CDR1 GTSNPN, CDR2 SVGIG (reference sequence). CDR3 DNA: TGTGCCTGGAGTTCCGGGAGCTCCTACAATGAGCAGTTCTTC. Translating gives CAWSSGSSYNEQFF.

The CDR3 loop is CASSPTRLNEKLFF. CDR3 sequence (DNA): TGCGCCAGCAGCCCCACTCGCCTAAATGAAAAACTGTTTTTT. The gene calls are TRBV4-1 and TRBJ1-4; no firm D call. The V end lost 4 bases, the J end lost 5 bases, and 11 bases lay between the germline ends. CDR1 and CDR2 from the germline V gene are MGHRA and YSYEKL. The CDR3 runs to 14 residues.

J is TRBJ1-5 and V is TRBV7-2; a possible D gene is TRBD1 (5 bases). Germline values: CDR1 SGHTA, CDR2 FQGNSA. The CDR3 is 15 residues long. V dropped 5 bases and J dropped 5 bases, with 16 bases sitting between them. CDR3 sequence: CASSARGGGDQPQHF. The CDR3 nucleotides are TGTGCCAGCAGCGCTCGCGGGGGAGGAGATCAGCCCCAGCATTTT.

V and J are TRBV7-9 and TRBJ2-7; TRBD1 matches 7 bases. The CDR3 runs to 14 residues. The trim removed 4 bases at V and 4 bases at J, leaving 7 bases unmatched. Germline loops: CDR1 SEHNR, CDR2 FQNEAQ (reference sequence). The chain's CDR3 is CASSSQGDGYEQYF. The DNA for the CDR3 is TGTGCCAGCAGCTCGCAGGGGGATGGGTACGAGCAGTACTTC.

In DNA, the CDR3 is TGTGCCAGCAGCGTATCACAGGGTATGAACACTGAAGCTTTCTTT. Its translation: CASSVSQGMNTEAFF. The chain joins TRBV9 to TRBJ1-1, with D possibly matching TRBD1 (6 bases). The CDR3 runs 15 residues. Trimming cost V 1 base and J 0 bases, with 10 bases left between them. Per germline, CDR1 SGDLS and CDR2 YYNGEE.

The CDR3 loop reads CASSQGDQGKLFF. In DNA form, the CDR3 reads TGTGCCAGCAGCCAAGGAGATCAGGGAAAACTGTTTTTT. The rearrangement links TRBV3-1 (or the pseudogene TRBV3-2) to TRBJ1-4; maybe TRBD1 (5 bases). CDR3 length: 13 amino acids. V shed 1 base and J shed 10 bases, with 10 bases lying between them. CDR1 is LGHDT, CDR2 YNNKEL, per germline (reference sequence).

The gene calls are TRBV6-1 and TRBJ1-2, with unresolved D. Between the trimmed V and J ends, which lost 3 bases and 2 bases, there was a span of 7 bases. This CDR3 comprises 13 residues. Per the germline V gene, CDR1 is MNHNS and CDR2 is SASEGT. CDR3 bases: TGTGCCAGCAGTGATGGAGCAAACTATGGCTACACCTTC. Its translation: CASSDGANYGYTF.

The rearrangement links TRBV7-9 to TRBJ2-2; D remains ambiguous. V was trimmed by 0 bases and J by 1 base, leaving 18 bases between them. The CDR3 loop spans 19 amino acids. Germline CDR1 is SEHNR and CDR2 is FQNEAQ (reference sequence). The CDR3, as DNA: TGTGCCAGCAGCTTAGCCCCCGGCCCTCGACATTGGAACACCGGGGAGCTGTTTTTT. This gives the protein CASSLAPGPRHWNTGELFF.

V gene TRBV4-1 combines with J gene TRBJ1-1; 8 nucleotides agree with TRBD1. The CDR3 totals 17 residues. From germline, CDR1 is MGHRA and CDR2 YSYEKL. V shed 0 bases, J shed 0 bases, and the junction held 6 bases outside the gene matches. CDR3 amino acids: CASSQDRTGKMNTEAFF. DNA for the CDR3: TGCGCCAGCAGCCAAGATAGGACAGGGAAGATGAACACTGAAGCTTTCTTT.

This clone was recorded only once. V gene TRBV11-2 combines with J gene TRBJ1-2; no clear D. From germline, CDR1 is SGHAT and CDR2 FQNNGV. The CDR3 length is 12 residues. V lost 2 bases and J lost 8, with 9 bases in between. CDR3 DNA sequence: TGTGCCAGCAGCTTAAATAGCGCGGGCTACACCTTC. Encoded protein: CASSLNSAGYTF.

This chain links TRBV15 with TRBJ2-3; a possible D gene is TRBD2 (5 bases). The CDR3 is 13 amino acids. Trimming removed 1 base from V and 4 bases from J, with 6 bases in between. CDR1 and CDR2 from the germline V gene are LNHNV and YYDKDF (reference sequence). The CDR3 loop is CATSRAGSDTQYF. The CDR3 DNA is TGTGCCACCAGCAGAGCGGGGTCAGATACGCAGTATTTT.

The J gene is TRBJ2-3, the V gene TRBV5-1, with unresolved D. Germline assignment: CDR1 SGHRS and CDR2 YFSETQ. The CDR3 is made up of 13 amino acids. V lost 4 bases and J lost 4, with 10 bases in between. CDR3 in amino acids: CASSNIGADTQYF. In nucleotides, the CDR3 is TGCGCCAGCAGCAACATAGGAGCAGATACGCAGTATTTT. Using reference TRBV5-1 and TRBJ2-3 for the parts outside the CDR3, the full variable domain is KAGVTQTPRYLIKTRGQQVTLSCSPISGHRSVSWYQQTPGQGLQFLFEYFSETQRNKGNFPGRFSGRQFSNSRSEMNVSTLELGDSALYLCASSNIGADTQYFGPGTRLTVL.

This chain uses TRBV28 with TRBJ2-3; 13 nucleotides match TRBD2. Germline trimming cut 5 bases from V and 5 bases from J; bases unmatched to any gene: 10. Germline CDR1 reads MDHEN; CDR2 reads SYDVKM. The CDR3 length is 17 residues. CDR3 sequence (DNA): TGTGCCAGCAGTGAACTAGCGGGAGGGTTCCTTCGAGATACGCAGTATTTT. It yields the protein CASSELAGGFLRDTQYF.

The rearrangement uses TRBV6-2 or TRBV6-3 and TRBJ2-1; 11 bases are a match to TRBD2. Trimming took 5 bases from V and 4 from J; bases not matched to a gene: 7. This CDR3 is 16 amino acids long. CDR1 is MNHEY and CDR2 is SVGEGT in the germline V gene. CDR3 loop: CASSILGTSGYNEQFF. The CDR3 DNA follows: TGTGCCAGCAGTATACTAGGGACTAGCGGTTACAATGAGCAGTTCTTC.